The T cell receptor (beta chain) under discussion was sequenced for a study of cytomegalovirus exposure and HLA in healthy donors. Study-wide points: Analyzed later, association rates of TCRs varied across HLA loci, with DRB1 most and HLA-C fewest. TCR beta sequences reportedly predicted most subjects' HLA-A and HLA-B alleles accurately. Earlier analysis found most TCR beta V segments productive about 90% or about 30% of the time.

Both 60 Vbeta primers and 13 Jbeta primers went into the PCR. Assay used: immunoSEQ multiplex PCR; TCRdb lists only in-frame clones, some missing. The data show 130,000 to 150,000 clones, about 80% seen once. V was pared by 0 bases and J by 3 bases, with 16 bases between. Germline V gives CDR1 SGHRS, CDR2 YFSETQ. The CDR3 totals 17 residues. Unrecorded immune exposure was likely among donors, who were nominally healthy when sampled. A remark on this clone: Antigen specificity is unknown.

This clonotype originated in a male donor in good health and CMV-seronegative. The V gene is TRBV5-1, the J gene TRBJ2-1; tentative D call: TRBD2 (5 bases). Sequenced input: PBMCs. This CDR3 is CASSLGLRAIHYNEQFF. DNA for the CDR3: TGCGCCAGCAGCTTGGGACTACGGGCTATCCACTACAATGAGCAGTTCTTC.